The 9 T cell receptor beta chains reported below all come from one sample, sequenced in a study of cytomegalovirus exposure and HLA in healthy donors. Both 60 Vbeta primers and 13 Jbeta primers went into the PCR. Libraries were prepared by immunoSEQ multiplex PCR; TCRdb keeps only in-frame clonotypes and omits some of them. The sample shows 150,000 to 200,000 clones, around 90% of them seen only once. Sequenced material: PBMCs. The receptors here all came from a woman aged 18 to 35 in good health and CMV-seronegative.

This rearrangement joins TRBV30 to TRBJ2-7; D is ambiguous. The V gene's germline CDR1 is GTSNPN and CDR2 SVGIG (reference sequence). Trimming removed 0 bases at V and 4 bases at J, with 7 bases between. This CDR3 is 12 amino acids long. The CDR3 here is CAWSVTRYEQYF. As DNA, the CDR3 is TGTGCCTGGAGTGTTACCAGGTACGAGCAGTACTTC. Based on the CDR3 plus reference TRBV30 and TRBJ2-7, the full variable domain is SQTIHQWPATLVQPVGSPLSLECTVEGTSNPNLYWYRQAAGRGLQLLFYSVGIGQISSEVPQNLSASRPQDRQFILSSKKLLLSDSGFYLCAWSVTRYEQYFGPGTRLTVT.

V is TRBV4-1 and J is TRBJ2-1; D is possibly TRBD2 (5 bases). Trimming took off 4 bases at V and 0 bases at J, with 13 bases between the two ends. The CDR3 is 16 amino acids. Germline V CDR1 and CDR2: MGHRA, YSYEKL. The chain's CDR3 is CASSRPRGNSYNEQFF. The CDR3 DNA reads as TGCGCCAGCAGCCGCCCCCGAGGGAACTCCTACAATGAGCAGTTCTTC.

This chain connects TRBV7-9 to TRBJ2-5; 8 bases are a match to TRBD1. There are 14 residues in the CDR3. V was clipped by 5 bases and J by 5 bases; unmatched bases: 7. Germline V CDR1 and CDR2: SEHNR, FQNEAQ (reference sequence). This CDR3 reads CASSPRTGKETQYF. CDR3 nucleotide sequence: TGTGCCAGCAGCCCCAGGACAGGGAAGGAGACCCAGTACTTC. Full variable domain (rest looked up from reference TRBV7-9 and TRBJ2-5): DTGVSQNPRHKITKRGQNVTFRCDPISEHNRLYWYRQTLGQGPEFLTYFQNEAQLEKSRLLSDRFSAERPKGSFSTLEIQRTEQGDSAMYLCASSPRTGKETQYFGPGTRLLVL.

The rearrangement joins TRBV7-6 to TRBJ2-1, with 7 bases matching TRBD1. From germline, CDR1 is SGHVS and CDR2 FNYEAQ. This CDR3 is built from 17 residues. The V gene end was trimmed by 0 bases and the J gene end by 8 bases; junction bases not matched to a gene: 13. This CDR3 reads CASSLASYRGSPYEQFF. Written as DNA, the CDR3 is TGTGCCAGCAGCTTAGCCTCATACAGGGGAAGCCCCTATGAGCAGTTCTTC. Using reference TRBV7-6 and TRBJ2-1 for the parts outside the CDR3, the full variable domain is GAGVSQSPRYKVTKRGQDVALRCDPISGHVSLYWYRQALGQGPEFLTYFNYEAQQDKSGLPNDRFSAERPEGSISTLTIQRTEQRDSAMYRCASSLASYRGSPYEQFFGPGTRLTVL.

The CDR3 nucleotides are TGTGCCTGGAATCCGAACAGGGCCGGGGAGCTGTTTTTT. Translated: CAWNPNRAGELFF. The chain carries TRBV30 and TRBJ2-2, with D possibly matching TRBD1 (6 bases). V lost 4 bases to trimming and J lost 6 bases, with 12 bases between them. Germline V gene lookup returns CDR1 GTSNPN and CDR2 SVGIG (reference sequence). The CDR3 consists of 13 residues. Full variable domain (missing parts from reference TRBV30 and TRBJ2-2): SQTIHQWPATLVQPVGSPLSLECTVEGTSNPNLYWYRQAAGRGLQLLFYSVGIGQISSEVPQNLSASRPQDRQFILSSKKLLLSDSGFYLCAWNPNRAGELFFGEGSRLTVL.

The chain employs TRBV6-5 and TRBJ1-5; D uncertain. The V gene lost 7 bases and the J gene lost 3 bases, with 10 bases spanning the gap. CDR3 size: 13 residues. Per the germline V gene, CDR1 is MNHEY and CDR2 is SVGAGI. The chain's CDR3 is CASKAGNNQPQHF. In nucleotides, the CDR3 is TGTGCCAGCAAGGCGGGCAACAATCAGCCCCAGCATTTT.

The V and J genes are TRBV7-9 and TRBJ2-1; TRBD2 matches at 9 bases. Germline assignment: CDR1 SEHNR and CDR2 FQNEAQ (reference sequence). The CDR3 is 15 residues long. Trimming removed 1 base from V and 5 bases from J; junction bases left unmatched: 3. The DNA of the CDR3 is TGTGCCAGCAGCTTAGTAGCGGGAGACCACAATGAGCAGTTCTTC. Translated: CASSLVAGDHNEQFF.

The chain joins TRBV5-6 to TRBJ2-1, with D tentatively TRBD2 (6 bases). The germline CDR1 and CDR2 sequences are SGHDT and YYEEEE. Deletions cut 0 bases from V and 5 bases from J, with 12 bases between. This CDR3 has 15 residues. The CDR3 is CASSLEGWGDNEQFF. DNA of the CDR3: TGTGCCAGCAGCTTGGAGGGGTGGGGGGACAATGAGCAGTTCTTC.

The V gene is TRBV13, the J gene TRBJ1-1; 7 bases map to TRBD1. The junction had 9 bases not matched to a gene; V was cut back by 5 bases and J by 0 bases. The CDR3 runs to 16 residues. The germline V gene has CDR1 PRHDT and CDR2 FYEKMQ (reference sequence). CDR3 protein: CASSLFQGVMNTEAFF. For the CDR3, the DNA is TGTGCCAGCAGCCTGTTCCAGGGGGTTATGAACACTGAAGCTTTCTTT.